This T cell receptor beta chain appears in the sequencing data of a study of cytomegalovirus exposure and HLA in healthy donors. Study results and caveats: Associated with HLA alleles at 0.05 false discovery rate in a later analysis were 15,000 to 20,000 TCR beta sequences.

The CDR3 is 16 residues long. Germline V gives CDR1 SGDLS, CDR2 YYNGEE. With 2 bases removed from V and 2 bases from J, the gap between germline ends came to 13 bases. With 60 Vbeta and 13 Jbeta primers, the PCR was carried out. Sequencing used immunoSEQ multiplex PCR; TCRdb keeps in-frame clones, though not all of them. The table has more than 60,000 clones, roughly three quarters seen once. A word on this clone: Its antigen remains unidentified.

The chain combines TRBV9 with TRBJ2-2, with D possibly matching TRBD2 (6 bases). The sample was PBMCs. This sequence originates from a woman in her thirties in good health and CMV-seronegative. CDR3 region: CASSVYRDSNTGELFF. The CDR3 region has the DNA TGTGCCAGCAGCGTCTACCGGGACTCCAACACCGGGGAGCTGTTTTTT.